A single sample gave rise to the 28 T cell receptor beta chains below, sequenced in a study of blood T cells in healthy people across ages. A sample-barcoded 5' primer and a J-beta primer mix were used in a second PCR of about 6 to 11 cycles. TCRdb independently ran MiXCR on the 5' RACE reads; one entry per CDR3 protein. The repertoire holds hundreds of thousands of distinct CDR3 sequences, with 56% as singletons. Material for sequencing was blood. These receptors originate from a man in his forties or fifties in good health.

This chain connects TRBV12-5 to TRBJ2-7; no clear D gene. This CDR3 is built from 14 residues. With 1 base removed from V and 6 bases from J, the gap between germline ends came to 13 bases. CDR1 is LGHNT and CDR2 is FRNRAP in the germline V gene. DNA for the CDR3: TGTGCTAGTGGTTTGGGTTCTGACCTCACCGAGCAGTACTTC. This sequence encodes CASGLGSDLTEQYF.

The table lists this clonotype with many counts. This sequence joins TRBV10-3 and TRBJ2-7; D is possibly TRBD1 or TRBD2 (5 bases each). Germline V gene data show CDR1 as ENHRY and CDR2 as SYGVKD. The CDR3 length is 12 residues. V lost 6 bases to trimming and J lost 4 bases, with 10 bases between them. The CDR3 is CAISVRGYEQYF. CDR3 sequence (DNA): TGTGCCATCAGCGTGAGGGGTTACGAGCAGTACTTC.

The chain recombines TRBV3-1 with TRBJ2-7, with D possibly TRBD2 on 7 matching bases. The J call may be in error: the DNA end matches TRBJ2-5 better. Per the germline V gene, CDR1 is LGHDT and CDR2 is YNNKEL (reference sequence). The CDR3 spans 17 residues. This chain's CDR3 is CASSQDRFLGGAETQYF. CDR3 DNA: TGTGCCAGCAGCCAAGATCGGTTTTTGGGGGGGGCAGAGACCCAGTACTTC.

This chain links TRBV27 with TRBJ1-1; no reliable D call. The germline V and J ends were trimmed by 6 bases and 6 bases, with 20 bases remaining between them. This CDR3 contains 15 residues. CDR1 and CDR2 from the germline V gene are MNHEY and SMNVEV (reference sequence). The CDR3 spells CASRPTSGRVAEAFF. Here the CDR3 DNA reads TGTGCCAGCAGACCGACCTCCGGGCGAGTGGCTGAAGCTTTCTTT.

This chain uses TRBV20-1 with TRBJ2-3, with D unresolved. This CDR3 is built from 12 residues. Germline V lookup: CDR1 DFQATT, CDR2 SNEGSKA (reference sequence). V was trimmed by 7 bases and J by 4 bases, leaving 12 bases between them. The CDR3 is CSVRNPPDTQYF. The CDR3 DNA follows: TGCAGTGTAAGGAACCCTCCAGATACGCAGTATTTT.

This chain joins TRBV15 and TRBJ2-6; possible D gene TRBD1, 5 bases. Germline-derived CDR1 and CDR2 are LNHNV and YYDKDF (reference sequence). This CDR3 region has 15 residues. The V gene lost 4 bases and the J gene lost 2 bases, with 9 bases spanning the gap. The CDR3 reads CATSTWGAGANVLTF. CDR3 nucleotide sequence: TGTGCCACCAGCACCTGGGGCGCTGGGGCCAACGTCCTGACTTTC.

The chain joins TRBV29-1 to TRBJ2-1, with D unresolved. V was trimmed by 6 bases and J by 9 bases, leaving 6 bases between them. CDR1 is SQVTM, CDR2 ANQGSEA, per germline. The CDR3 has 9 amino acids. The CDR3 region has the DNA TGCAGCGTCAACAGTGAGCAGTTCTTC. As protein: CSVNSEQFF.

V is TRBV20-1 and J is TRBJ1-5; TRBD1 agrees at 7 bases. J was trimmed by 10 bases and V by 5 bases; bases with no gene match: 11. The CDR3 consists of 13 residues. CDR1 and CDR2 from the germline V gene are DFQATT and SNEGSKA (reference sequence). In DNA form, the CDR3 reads TGCAGTGCTTCAGGGGGGCCGGCATCCCCCCAGCATTTT. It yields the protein CSASGGPASPQHF.

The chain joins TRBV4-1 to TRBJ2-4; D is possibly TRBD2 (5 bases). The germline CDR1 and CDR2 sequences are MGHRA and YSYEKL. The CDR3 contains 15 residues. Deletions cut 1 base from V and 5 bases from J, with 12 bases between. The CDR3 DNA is TGCGCCAGCAGCCAAGGGGATACTAGAGAAAACATTCAGTACTTC. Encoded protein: CASSQGDTRENIQYF.

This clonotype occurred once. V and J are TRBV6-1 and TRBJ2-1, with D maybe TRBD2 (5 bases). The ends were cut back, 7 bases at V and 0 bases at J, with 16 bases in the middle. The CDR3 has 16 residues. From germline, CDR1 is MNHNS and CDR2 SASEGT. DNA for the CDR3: TGTGCCAGCATATTTGGGCGGGCGAGCTCCTACAATGAGCAGTTCTTC. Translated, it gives CASIFGRASSYNEQFF.

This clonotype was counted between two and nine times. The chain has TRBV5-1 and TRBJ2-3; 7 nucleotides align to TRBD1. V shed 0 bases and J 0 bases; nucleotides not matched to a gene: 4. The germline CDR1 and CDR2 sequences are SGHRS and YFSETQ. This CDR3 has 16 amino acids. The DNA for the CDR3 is TGCGCCAGCAGCTTGGAAGGGACAGCTAGCACAGATACGCAGTATTTT. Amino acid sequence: CASSLEGTASTDTQYF.

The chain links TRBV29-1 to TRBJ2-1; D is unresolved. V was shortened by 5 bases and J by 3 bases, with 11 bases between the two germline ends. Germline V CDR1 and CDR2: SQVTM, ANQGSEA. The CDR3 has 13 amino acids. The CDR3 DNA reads TGCAGCGTTCGGAAAATACTCTACAATGAGCAGTTCTTC. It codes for CSVRKILYNEQFF.

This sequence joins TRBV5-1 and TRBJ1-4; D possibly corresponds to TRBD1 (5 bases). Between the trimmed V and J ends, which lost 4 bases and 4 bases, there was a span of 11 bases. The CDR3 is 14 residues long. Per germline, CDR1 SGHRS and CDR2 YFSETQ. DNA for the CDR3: TGCGCCAGCAGCCGGGACTGGAATAATGAAAAACTGTTTTTT. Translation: CASSRDWNNEKLFF. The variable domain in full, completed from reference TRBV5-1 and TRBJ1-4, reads KAGVTQTPRYLIKTRGQQVTLSCSPISGHRSVSWYQQTPGQGLQFLFEYFSETQRNKGNFPGRFSGRQFSNSRSEMNVSTLELGDSALYLCASSRDWNNEKLFFGSGTQLSVL.

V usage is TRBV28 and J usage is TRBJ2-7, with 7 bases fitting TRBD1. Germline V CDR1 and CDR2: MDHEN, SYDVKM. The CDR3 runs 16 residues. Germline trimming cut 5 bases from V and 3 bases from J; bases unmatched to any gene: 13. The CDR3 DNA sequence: TGTGCCAGCAGTGACACTAGACAGGGTGGGGACTACGAGCAGTACTTC. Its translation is CASSDTRQGGDYEQYF.

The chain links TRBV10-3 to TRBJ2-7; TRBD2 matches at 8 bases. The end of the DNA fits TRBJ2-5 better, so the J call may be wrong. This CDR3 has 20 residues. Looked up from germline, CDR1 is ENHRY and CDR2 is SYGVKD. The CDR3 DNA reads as TGTGCCATCAGTGACCCTCCTTGGCCTATTCGAGAGCGGGGGCTAGAGACCCAGTACTTC. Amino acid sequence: CAISDPPWPIRERGLETQYF.

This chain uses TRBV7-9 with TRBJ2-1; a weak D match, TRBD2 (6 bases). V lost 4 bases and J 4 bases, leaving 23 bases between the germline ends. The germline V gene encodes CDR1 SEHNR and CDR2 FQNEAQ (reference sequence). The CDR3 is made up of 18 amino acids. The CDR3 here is CASSYPASGSRSYNEQFF. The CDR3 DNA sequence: TGTGCCAGCAGCTACCCGGCCAGCGGGTCCAGGTCTTACAATGAGCAGTTCTTC. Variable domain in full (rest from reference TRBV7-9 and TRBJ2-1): DTGVSQNPRHKITKRGQNVTFRCDPISEHNRLYWYRQTLGQGPEFLTYFQNEAQLEKSRLLSDRFSAERPKGSFSTLEIQRTEQGDSAMYLCASSYPASGSRSYNEQFFGPGTRLTVL.

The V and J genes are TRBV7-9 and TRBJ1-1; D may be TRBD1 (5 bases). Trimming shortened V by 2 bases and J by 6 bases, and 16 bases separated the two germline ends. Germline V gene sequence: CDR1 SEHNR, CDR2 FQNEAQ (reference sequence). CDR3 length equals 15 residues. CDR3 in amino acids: CASSLYRRDRPEAFF. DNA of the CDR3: TGTGCCAGCAGCTTATACCGCCGGGACCGGCCTGAAGCTTTCTTT.

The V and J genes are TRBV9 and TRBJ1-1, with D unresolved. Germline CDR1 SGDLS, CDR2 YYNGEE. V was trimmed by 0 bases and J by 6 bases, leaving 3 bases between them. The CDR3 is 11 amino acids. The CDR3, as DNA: TGTGCCAGCAGCGTAGGATCTGAAGCTTTCTTT. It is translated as CASSVGSEAFF.

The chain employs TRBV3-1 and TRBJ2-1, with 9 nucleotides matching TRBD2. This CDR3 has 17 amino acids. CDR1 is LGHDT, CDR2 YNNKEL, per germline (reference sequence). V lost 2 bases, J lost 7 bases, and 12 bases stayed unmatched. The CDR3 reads CASSQFYSGGLRNEQFF. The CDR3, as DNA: TGTGCCAGCAGCCAATTTTATAGCGGGGGCCTTAGGAATGAGCAGTTCTTC.

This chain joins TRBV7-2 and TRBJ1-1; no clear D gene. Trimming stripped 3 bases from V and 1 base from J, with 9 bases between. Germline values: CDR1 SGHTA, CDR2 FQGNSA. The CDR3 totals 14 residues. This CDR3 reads CASSFGTGNTEAFF. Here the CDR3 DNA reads TGTGCCAGCAGCTTTGGAACTGGGAACACTGAAGCTTTCTTT. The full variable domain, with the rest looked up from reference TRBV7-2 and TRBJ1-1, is GAGVSQSPSNKVTEKGKDVELRCDPISGHTALYWYRQSLGQGLEFLIYFQGNSAPDKSGLPSDRFSAERTGGSVSTLTIQRTQQEDSAVYLCASSFGTGNTEAFFGQGTRLTVV.

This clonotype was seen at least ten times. CDR3 nucleotide sequence: TGCAGCGATGTTGGTAGCCAGACCCAGTACTTC. It specifies CSDVGSQTQYF. The chain recombines TRBV29-1 with TRBJ2-5; no clear D gene. Germline V CDR1 and CDR2: SQVTM, ANQGSEA. Between the trimmed V and J ends, which lost 7 bases and 6 bases, there was a span of 12 bases. CDR3 length: 11 residues. Together with reference TRBV29-1 and TRBJ2-5, the CDR3 gives the full variable domain: SAVISQKPSRDICQRGTSLTIQCQVDSQVTMMFWYRQQPGQSLTLIATANQGSEATYESGFVIDKFPISRPNLTFSTLTVSNMSPEDSSIYLCSDVGSQTQYFGPGTRLLVL.

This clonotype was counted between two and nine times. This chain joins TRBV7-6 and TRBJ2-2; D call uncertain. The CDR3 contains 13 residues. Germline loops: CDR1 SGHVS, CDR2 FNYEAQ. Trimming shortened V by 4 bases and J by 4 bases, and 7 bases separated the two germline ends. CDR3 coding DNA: TGTGCCAGCAGCTCGCACCCCACCGGGGAGCTGTTTTTT. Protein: CASSSHPTGELFF.

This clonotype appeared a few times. DNA for the CDR3: TGCAGCGTTAGCGGACTAGCGGGAGTTTTAGAGACCCAGTACTTC. As protein: CSVSGLAGVLETQYF. The chain combines TRBV29-1 with TRBJ2-5; TRBD2 aligns across 13 bases. The CDR3 is 15 amino acids. After removal of 5 bases from V and 4 bases from J, the junction contained 7 bases not matched to a gene. Germline V gene lookup returns CDR1 SQVTM and CDR2 ANQGSEA.

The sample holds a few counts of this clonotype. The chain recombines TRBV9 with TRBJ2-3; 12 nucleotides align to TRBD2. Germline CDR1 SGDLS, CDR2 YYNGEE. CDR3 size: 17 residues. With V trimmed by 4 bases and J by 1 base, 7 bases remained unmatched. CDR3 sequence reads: CASSPLLAGGRTDTQYF. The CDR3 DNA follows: TGTGCCAGCAGCCCCCTACTAGCGGGGGGCCGCACAGATACGCAGTATTTT.

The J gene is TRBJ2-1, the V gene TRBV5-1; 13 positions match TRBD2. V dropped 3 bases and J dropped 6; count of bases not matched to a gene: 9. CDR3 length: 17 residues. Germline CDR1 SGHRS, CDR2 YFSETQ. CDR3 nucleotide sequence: TGCGCCAGCAGCTCCACTAGCGGGGGGGCCTACGGCAATGAGCAGTTCTTC. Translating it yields CASSSTSGGAYGNEQFF.

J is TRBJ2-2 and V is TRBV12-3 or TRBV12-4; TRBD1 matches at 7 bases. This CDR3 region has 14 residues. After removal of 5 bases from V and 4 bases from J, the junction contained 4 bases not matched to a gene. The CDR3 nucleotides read TGTGCCAGCAGTAACACAGGGGTCACCGGGGAGCTGTTTTTT. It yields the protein CASSNTGVTGELFF.

This chain's CDR3 is CASSGSWVRGNTEAFF. The CDR3 coding sequence is TGTGCCAGCAGTGGCAGCTGGGTACGGGGGAACACTGAAGCTTTCTTT. V usage is TRBV2 and J usage is TRBJ1-1; D uncertain. CDR1 and CDR2 from the germline V gene are SNHLY and FYNNEI. This CDR3 has 16 amino acids. Trimming cost V 4 bases and J 1 base, with 16 bases left between them.

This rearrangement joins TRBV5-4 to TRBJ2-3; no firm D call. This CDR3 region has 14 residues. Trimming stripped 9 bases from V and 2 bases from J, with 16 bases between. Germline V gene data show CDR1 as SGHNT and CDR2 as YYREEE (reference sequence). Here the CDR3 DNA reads TGTGCCACCCACAACCCGGACCTCACAGATACGCAGTATTTT. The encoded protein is CATHNPDLTDTQYF.